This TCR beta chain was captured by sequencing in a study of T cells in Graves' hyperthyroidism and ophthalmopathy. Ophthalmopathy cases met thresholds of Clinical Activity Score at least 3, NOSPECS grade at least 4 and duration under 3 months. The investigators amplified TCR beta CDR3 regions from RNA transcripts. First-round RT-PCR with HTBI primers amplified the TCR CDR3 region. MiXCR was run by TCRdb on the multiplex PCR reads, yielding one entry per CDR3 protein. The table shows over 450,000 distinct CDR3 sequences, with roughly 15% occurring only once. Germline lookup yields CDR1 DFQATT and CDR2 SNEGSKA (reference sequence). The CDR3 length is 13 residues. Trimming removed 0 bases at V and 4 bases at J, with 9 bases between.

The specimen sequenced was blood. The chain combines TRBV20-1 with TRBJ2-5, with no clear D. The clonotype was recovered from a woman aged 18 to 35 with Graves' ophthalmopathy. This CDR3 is CSARDVPGETQYF. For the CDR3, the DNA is TGCAGTGCTAGAGACGTCCCGGGAGAGACCCAGTACTTC.